This TCR beta chain is from a study of blood T cells in healthy people across ages. Whole-study results and caveats: Donors of long life had a larger count of naive CD4+ cells and greater diversity than aged donors.

A J-beta primer mix and a sample-barcoded 5' primer were used in a second PCR of about 7 to 11 cycles. MiXCR, applied by TCRdb to the 5' RACE reads, yields one record per CDR3 protein. The sample has roughly 800,000 distinct CDR3 sequences; 55% to 70% are singletons. Germline CDR1 reads SGDLS; CDR2 reads YYNGEE. The CDR3 spans 16 residues. Healthy Caucasian individuals from Russia aged about 6 to 100 were enrolled as donors. RNA extraction gave at least 5 micrograms of total RNA per sample. For this clonotype: The antigen remains undetermined. At one of its ends the junction is not consistent with the germline gene, which may arise from a read error.

The sample comprised blood. The chain is built from TRBV9 and TRBJ2-1, with TRBD2 identical over 8 bases. The receptor comes from a man in his thirties or forties in good health. CDR3 residues: CARSVVGRAAYNEQFF. The CDR3 DNA reads as TGTGCCAGAAGCGTAGTCGGGAGGGCTGCCTACAATGAGCAGTTCTTC. The whole variable domain, remainder taken from reference TRBV9 and TRBJ2-1, is DSGVTQTPKHLITATGQRVTLRCSPRSGDLSVYWYQQSLDQGLQFLIQYYNGEERAKGNILERFSAQQFPDLHSELNLSSLELGDSALYFCARSVVGRAAYNEQFFGPGTRLTVL.